Listed below are T cell receptor beta chains from one sample, sequenced in a study of T cells after yellow fever vaccination. TCRdb recomputed calls from the 5' RACE reads with MiXCR, one row per CDR3 protein. In the table there are 300,000 or so distinct CDR3 sequences, 7.5% to 9.5% of which are singletons. Source: CD4+ T cells sorted from PBMCs, taken 5 days after the yellow fever booster vaccination. These receptors all come from a man between 18 and 29 years old who received the YFV17D yellow fever vaccine. The CDR3 runs from the conserved cysteine through the conserved F or W. Each record gives: D gene, clone size, J gene, V gene, CDR3 protein, CDR3 DNA. A D gene is named only where the DNA matches it firmly. Some rows mark clone size as missing; the rest say once, few, many or name a class of expanded clone.

>-|-|TRBJ2-5|TRBV3-1
CASSHVDREGTQYF
TGTGCCAGCAGCCACGTAGACAGGGAGGGGACCCAGTACTTC
>-|-|TRBJ2-5|TRBV21-1
CASSKDLLGADNQETQYF
TGTGCCAGCAGCAAAGATCTCCTGGGGGCTGACAACCAAGAGACCCAGTACTTC
>-|few|TRBJ2-3|TRBV4-3
CASSQEPHTDTQYF
TGCGCCAGCAGCCAAGAACCGCACACAGATACGCAGTATTTT
>-|-|TRBJ1-1|TRBV20-1
CSATAGTTEAFF
TGCAGTGCTACAGCAGGGACCACTGAAGCTTTCTTT
>-|-|TRBJ1-1|TRBV3-1
CASSLVVWGRGTEAFF
TGTGCCAGCAGCCTCGTCGTCTGGGGGCGCGGCACTGAAGCTTTCTTT
>TRBD1|few|TRBJ1-1|TRBV27
CASSLKGAQTEAFF
TGTGCCAGCAGTTTAAAGGGGGCGCAGACTGAAGCTTTCTTT
>-|-|TRBJ2-6|TRBV11-1
CASSLIASGANVLTF
TGTGCCAGCAGCTTAATCGCGTCCGGGGCCAACGTCCTGACTTTC
>TRBD1|-|TRBJ1-4|TRBV12-3/TRBV12-4
CASSLWDRVEKLFF
TGTGCCAGCAGTTTGTGGGACAGGGTTGAAAAACTGTTTTTT
>-|-|TRBJ1-1|TRBV12-5
CASGLIAGGEAFF
TGTGCTAGTGGTTTGATTGCGGGGGGTGAAGCTTTCTTT
>TRBD1|few|TRBJ1-5|TRBV20-1
CSARVFAPIQGAWINQPQHF
TGCAGTGCTAGAGTCTTTGCCCCAATACAGGGGGCTTGGATCAATCAGCCCCAGCATTTT
>TRBD1|few|TRBJ2-3|TRBV11-3
CASSDRGQGDTQYF
TGTGCCAGCAGCGACAGGGGGCAGGGAGATACGCAGTATTTT
>TRBD1|-|TRBJ2-5|TRBV7-3
CASSPSDRAWETQYF
TGTGCCAGCAGCCCTTCGGACAGGGCCTGGGAGACCCAGTACTTC
>-|-|TRBJ1-3|TRBV7-2
CASSTQGTSSGNTIYF
TGTGCCAGCAGCACTCAGGGGACGAGCTCTGGAAACACCATATATTTT
>TRBD1|-|TRBJ2-3|TRBV15
CAAQDLDRAGDTQYF
TGTGCCGCCCAGGACTTGGACAGGGCGGGAGATACGCAGTATTTT
>-|few|TRBJ2-4|TRBV6-4
CASTLSGENKNIQYF
TGTGCCAGCACTCTTAGCGGAGAGAACAAAAACATTCAGTACTTC
>-|few|TRBJ1-1|TRBV11-2
CASSLGDGGTEAFF
TGTGCCAGCAGCTTGGGGGATGGTGGCACTGAAGCTTTCTTT
>-|-|TRBJ1-1|TRBV29-1
CSVLTYTEAFF
TGCAGCGTGCTAACGTACACTGAAGCTTTCTTT
>-|many|TRBJ1-6|TRBV3-1
CASSQVYNSPLHF
TGTGCCAGCAGCCAAGTGTATAATTCACCCCTCCACTTT
>-|many|TRBJ1-1|TRBV12-3/TRBV12-4
CASSLRGGWTEAFF
TGTGCCAGCAGTTTAAGGGGTGGTTGGACTGAAGCTTTCTTT
>-|many|TRBJ2-5|TRBV4-1
CASSHSPAGQETQYF
TGCGCCAGCAGCCATTCCCCGGCGGGGCAAGAGACCCAGTACTTC
>TRBD2|few|TRBJ2-3|TRBV9
CASSVGARGAYTQYF
TGTGCCAGCAGCGTAGGGGCGCGGGGGGCTTATACGCAGTATTTT
>TRBD1|-|TRBJ2-5|TRBV15
CATSRATGEETQYF
TGTGCCACCAGCAGAGCAACAGGGGAAGAGACCCAGTACTTC
>-|few|TRBJ2-7|TRBV25-1
CASSETTGREQYF
TGTGCCAGCAGTGAAACTACAGGGCGCGAGCAGTACTTC
>TRBD1|-|TRBJ2-5|TRBV7-3
CASGNRGEETQYF
TGTGCCAGCGGGAACAGGGGGGAGGAGACCCAGTACTTC
>-|few|TRBJ1-2|TRBV5-1
CASTDSTANYGYTF
TGCGCCAGCACCGACAGTACCGCTAACTATGGCTACACCTTC
>-|few|TRBJ2-5|TRBV12-3/TRBV12-4
CASIPGAEETQYF
TGTGCCAGCATACCCGGGGCCGAAGAGACCCAGTACTTC
>-|few|TRBJ2-4|TRBV7-2
CASSFYGGGAKNIQYF
TGTGCCAGCAGCTTTTACGGGGGTGGGGCCAAAAACATTCAGTACTTC
>-|few|TRBJ2-3|TRBV12-3/TRBV12-4
CASSSRKNGGDTQYF
TGTGCCAGCAGTTCCCGGAAAAACGGGGGAGATACGCAGTATTTT
>-|few|TRBJ1-3|TRBV2
CASRNPTSGNTIYF
TGTGCCAGCAGGAATCCGACTTCCGGAAACACCATATATTTT
>-|many|TRBJ2-2|TRBV5-1
CASSLVVGTNTGELFF
TGCGCCAGCAGCTTGGTGGTAGGAACCAACACCGGGGAGCTGTTTTTT
>-|-|TRBJ1-2|TRBV28
CASSWGRGYGYTF
TGTGCCAGCAGCTGGGGGCGAGGCTATGGCTACACCTTC
>-|-|TRBJ2-1|TRBV4-2
CASRGAAVDEQFF
TGTGCCAGCAGAGGGGCCGCTGTCGATGAGCAGTTCTTC